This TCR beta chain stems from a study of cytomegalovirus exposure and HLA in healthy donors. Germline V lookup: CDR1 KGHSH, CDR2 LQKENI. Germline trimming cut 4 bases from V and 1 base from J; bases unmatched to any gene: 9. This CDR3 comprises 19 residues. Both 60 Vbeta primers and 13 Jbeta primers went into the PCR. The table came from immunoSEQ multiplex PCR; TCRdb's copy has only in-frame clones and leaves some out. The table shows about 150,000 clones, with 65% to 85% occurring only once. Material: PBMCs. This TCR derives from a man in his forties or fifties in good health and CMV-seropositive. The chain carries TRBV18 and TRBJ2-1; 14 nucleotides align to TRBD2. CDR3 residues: CASSLSTSGGAKSYNEQFF. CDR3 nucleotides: TGTGCCAGCTCACTGTCGACTAGCGGGGGGGCTAAGTCCTACAATGAGCAGTTCTTC.